The present T cell receptor (beta chain) was sequenced within a study of blood T cell repertoires in COVID-19. Background on the study: Sites in the United States, Italy and Spain provided acute and convalescent COVID-19 samples. Nucleic acid was either cDNA or gDNA, and it came from T cells, B-cell-depleted T cells, or PBMCs.

Germline CDR1 reads MNHEY; CDR2 reads SVGAGI. This CDR3 is 15 amino acids long. Trimming left V 0 bases short and J 0 bases short, with 8 bases between. As originally analysed: Using reference gene primer amplification, nucleated cell counts were estimated. The protocol was immunoSEQ multiplex PCR, while the TCRdb copy is restricted to in-frame clones and leaves out a portion. Clone size and V and J calls were adopted from that table, with D and trimming inferred from the DNA. This sample has 450,000 or so clones; about 90% occur once, and the top ten carry more than 0.7%. The chain carries TRBV6-5 and TRBJ1-1; no reliable D call. This TCR derives from a man aged 18 to 30 with COVID-19, enrolled during active disease. The material sequenced was peripheral blood. The CDR3 loop reads CASSYSRILNTEAFF. In DNA, the CDR3 is TGTGCCAGCAGTTACTCGAGAATCCTGAACACTGAAGCTTTCTTT.